These T cell receptor beta chains were read from a single sample in a study of control samples from healthy donors and cancer patients. TCRdb keeps only in-frame clones here, not all; method: immunoSEQ multiplex PCR. The sample has about 69,000 clones, roughly 82% seen once. Material: PBMCs. The receptors were gathered from a woman aged 45 to 65 with lung cancer. CDR3s include the opening cysteine and the closing phenylalanine or tryptophan. The order of the fields is D gene, clone size, J gene, V gene, CDR3 protein, CDR3 DNA. The D gene is left open where the match is weak. Clone size is stated in some rows and not others, as once, few, many or a class when expanded.

d_gene: NA; abundance: NA; j_gene: TRBJ2-7; v_gene: TRBV19; CDR3aa: CASSANRDSYEQYF; CDR3nt: TGTGCCAGTAGTGCTAACAGAGACTCCTACGAGCAGTACTTC
d_gene: TRBD2; abundance: NA; j_gene: TRBJ2-1; v_gene: TRBV6-6; CDR3aa: CASSFASGGRNEQFF; CDR3nt: TGTGCCAGCAGCTTCGCTAGCGGGGGGAGGAATGAGCAGTTCTTC
d_gene: NA; abundance: NA; j_gene: TRBJ1-2; v_gene: TRBV11-2; CDR3aa: CASSLEGAGYTF; CDR3nt: TGTGCCAGCAGCTTAGAGGGGGCCGGCTACACCTTC
d_gene: NA; abundance: NA; j_gene: TRBJ2-1; v_gene: TRBV12-3/TRBV12-4; CDR3aa: CASSFGGQNEQFF; CDR3nt: TGTGCCAGCAGTTTTGGGGGTCAGAATGAGCAGTTCTTC
d_gene: TRBD1; abundance: NA; j_gene: TRBJ1-1; v_gene: TRBV19; CDR3aa: CASSTRQGARTEAFF; CDR3nt: TGTGCCAGTAGTACCCGACAGGGGGCAAGAACTGAAGCTTTCTTT
d_gene: NA; abundance: NA; j_gene: TRBJ2-5; v_gene: TRBV18; CDR3aa: CASSPGGETQYF; CDR3nt: TGTGCCAGCTCACCTGGGGGAGAGACCCAGTACTTC
d_gene: NA; abundance: NA; j_gene: TRBJ1-1; v_gene: TRBV7-9; CDR3aa: CASSLATAGYTEAFF; CDR3nt: TGTGCCAGCAGCTTAGCAACGGCAGGGTACACTGAAGCTTTCTTT
d_gene: NA; abundance: once; j_gene: TRBJ1-1; v_gene: TRBV14; CDR3aa: CASSQQGFTEAFF; CDR3nt: TGTGCCAGCAGCCAACAAGGGTTCACTGAAGCTTTCTTT
d_gene: NA; abundance: few; j_gene: TRBJ2-3; v_gene: TRBV6-4; CDR3aa: CASREKGTSTDTQYF; CDR3nt: TGTGCCAGCAGGGAAAAGGGCACAAGCACAGATACGCAGTATTTT
d_gene: NA; abundance: NA; j_gene: TRBJ2-3; v_gene: TRBV11-2; CDR3aa: CASSLGPREDTQYF; CDR3nt: TGTGCCAGCAGCCTCGGACCCCGCGAAGATACGCAGTATTTT
d_gene: NA; abundance: NA; j_gene: TRBJ2-4; v_gene: TRBV28; CDR3aa: CASSLREKNIQYF; CDR3nt: TGTGCCAGCAGTTTACGGGAGAAAAACATTCAGTACTTC
d_gene: TRBD1; abundance: once; j_gene: TRBJ1-2; v_gene: TRBV7-9; CDR3aa: CASSLATGTGPDYGYTF; CDR3nt: TGTGCCAGCAGCTTAGCGACGGGGACAGGGCCTGACTATGGCTACACCTTC
d_gene: TRBD2; abundance: NA; j_gene: TRBJ2-7; v_gene: TRBV11-3; CDR3aa: CASSHWEGHGSYEQYF; CDR3nt: TGTGCCAGCAGCCATTGGGAGGGGCACGGCTCCTACGAGCAGTACTTC
d_gene: NA; abundance: NA; j_gene: TRBJ1-5; v_gene: TRBV30; CDR3aa: CAWSVGGGQPQHF; CDR3nt: TGTGCCTGGAGTGTAGGGGGAGGTCAGCCCCAGCATTTT
d_gene: TRBD1; abundance: few; j_gene: TRBJ1-6; v_gene: TRBV4-1; CDR3aa: CASSQTQGSSYNSPLHF; CDR3nt: TGCGCCAGCAGCCAAACACAGGGGAGCTCCTATAATTCACCCCTCCACTTT
d_gene: NA; abundance: once; j_gene: TRBJ2-5; v_gene: TRBV7-2; CDR3aa: CASSLMAGGVETQYF; CDR3nt: TGTGCCAGCAGCTTAATGGCCGGGGGCGTAGAGACCCAGTACTTC
d_gene: TRBD2; abundance: once; j_gene: TRBJ2-3; v_gene: TRBV7-8; CDR3aa: CASSLTSGAADTQYF; CDR3nt: TGTGCCAGCAGCTTGACTAGCGGGGCAGCAGATACGCAGTATTTT